A single sample is the source of the 15 T cell receptor beta chains below, sequenced in a study of Tregs in tolerant kidney transplant recipients. Libraries were prepared by immunoSEQ multiplex PCR; TCRdb keeps only in-frame clonotypes and omits some of them. Among tens of thousands of clones, roughly 93% were seen once, and the ten largest hold 0.46%. Sequencing used CD4+ T cells from blood, obtained before the transplant. The source is a human donor who received a combined kidney and bone marrow transplant.

The chain employs TRBV7-9 and TRBJ2-1, with D perhaps matching TRBD1 (5 bases). V was trimmed by 8 bases and J by 7 bases, leaving 9 bases between them. The V gene's germline CDR1 is SEHNR and CDR2 FQNEAQ (reference sequence). The CDR3 loop spans 11 amino acids. The CDR3, as DNA: TGTGCCAGCTTTAAGGGGAATGAGCAGTTCTTC. This gives the protein CASFKGNEQFF.

The sample holds one count of this clone. V gene TRBV29-1 combines with J gene TRBJ2-5; possibly TRBD1 for D (6 bases). The CDR3 has 13 residues. V was trimmed by 4 bases and J by 2 bases, leaving 11 bases between them. Germline V gene data show CDR1 as SQVTM and CDR2 as ANQGSEA. This chain's CDR3 is CSVGRQAQETQYF. The DNA of the CDR3 is TGCAGCGTTGGTAGACAGGCTCAAGAGACCCAGTACTTC.

The chain couples TRBV5-1 to TRBJ2-7; D gene unclear. Germline CDR1 SGHRS, CDR2 YFSETQ. Between the trimmed V and J ends, which lost 2 bases and 0 bases, there was a span of 9 bases. The CDR3 is made up of 14 amino acids. This CDR3 reads CASSLVRSSYEQYF. The CDR3, as DNA: TGCGCCAGCAGCTTAGTTAGGAGCTCCTACGAGCAGTACTTC. The full variable domain, rest sourced from reference TRBV5-1 and TRBJ2-7, is KAGVTQTPRYLIKTRGQQVTLSCSPISGHRSVSWYQQTPGQGLQFLFEYFSETQRNKGNFPGRFSGRQFSNSRSEMNVSTLELGDSALYLCASSLVRSSYEQYFGPGTRLTVT.

This chain uses TRBV5-1 with TRBJ1-1; D is undetermined. Trimming cost V 0 bases and J 2 bases, with 8 bases left between them. This CDR3 is built from 14 residues. Germline V gene sequence: CDR1 SGHRS, CDR2 YFSETQ. This CDR3 reads CASSLVADNTEAFF. DNA for the CDR3: TGCGCCAGCAGCTTGGTGGCAGATAACACTGAAGCTTTCTTT.

The chain has TRBV7-2 and TRBJ2-5; D is perhaps TRBD2 (6 bases). The end of the DNA is better explained by TRBJ2-7, so the J call may be wrong. The CDR3 loop spans 15 amino acids. Germline CDR1 is SGHTA and CDR2 is FQGNSA. The CDR3 loop reads CASSLAGGVSYEQYF. CDR3 DNA sequence: TGTGCCAGCAGCTTAGCGGGCGGGGTCTCCTACGAGCAGTACTTC.

J is TRBJ2-7 and V is TRBV6-1, with D possibly being TRBD1 (6 bases). This CDR3 has 17 residues. Per the germline V gene, CDR1 is MNHNS and CDR2 is SASEGT. V lost 3 bases, J lost 5 bases, and 23 bases lay in between. CDR3 DNA: TGTGCCAGCAGTGATTTAGATGTGGGAACAGGGTGGCACGAGCAGTACTTC. As protein: CASSDLDVGTGWHEQYF.

The genes are TRBV10-3 and TRBJ2-4; 7 bases agree with TRBD1. The V and J ends lost 2 bases and 9 bases, in that order; junction bases with no gene match: 7. The CDR3 is made up of 14 amino acids. Germline values: CDR1 ENHRY, CDR2 SYGVKD. CDR3 protein: CAISETGALGIQYF. CDR3 bases: TGTGCCATCAGTGAGACAGGGGCGTTGGGCATTCAGTACTTC.

To note about this clone: Compared with germline, one end of the junction differs, possibly owing to a read error. The gene calls are TRBV4-2 and TRBJ2-2, with 9 bases fitting TRBD2. The CDR3 extends over 17 amino acids. Germline values: CDR1 LGHNA, CDR2 YNFKEQ. The CDR3 nucleotides read TGTGCCAGCAGCCCCCCTGCGGGCGGGGGGGCCGCCGGGGAGCCGTTTTTT. This sequence encodes CASSPPAGGGAAGEPFF.

V usage is TRBV10-3 and J usage is TRBJ1-1; 8 nucleotides line up with TRBD1. The CDR3 contains 13 residues. CDR1 and CDR2 from the germline V gene are ENHRY and SYGVKD. Trimming took 7 bases from V and 1 from J; bases not matched to a gene: 2. Written as DNA, the CDR3 is TGTGCCATCACCGGGACAGGGAACACTGAAGCTTTCTTT. Translating it yields CAITGTGNTEAFF.

The V gene is TRBV7-6, the J gene TRBJ1-2; TRBD1 matches 8 bases. Germline CDR1 SGHVS, CDR2 FNYEAQ. This CDR3 has 15 residues. V shed 5 bases, J shed 7 bases, and the junction held 12 bases outside the gene matches. The CDR3 region is CASSPLGRGRVGYTF. CDR3 nucleotide sequence: TGTGCCAGCAGCCCCCTCGGCAGGGGGCGGGTTGGCTACACCTTC.

This clone was found once. This sequence joins TRBV6-1 and TRBJ2-7; 8 bases are shared with TRBD2. V dropped 8 bases and J dropped 7; count of bases not matched to a gene: 7. CDR3 length equals 12 residues. Germline CDR1 and CDR2: MNHNS and SASEGT. The CDR3 reads CASQSGRREQYF. The CDR3 nucleotides read TGTGCCAGCCAGAGCGGGAGACGGGAGCAGTACTTC.

The genes are TRBV15 and TRBJ1-2; 7 nucleotides line up with TRBD1. Looked up from germline, CDR1 is LNHNV and CDR2 is YYDKDF (reference sequence). CDR3 length equals 16 residues. The J segment lost 5 bases and the V segment lost 1 base, leaving 10 bases of the junction unmatched. Here the CDR3 DNA reads TGTGCCACCAGCAGAGTCCGAATAGGGACAGATTATGGCTACACCTTC. Translating it yields CATSRVRIGTDYGYTF.

This chain uses TRBV15 with TRBJ2-1; the match to TRBD1 covers 9 bases. After removal of 3 bases from V and 3 bases from J, the junction contained 3 bases not matched to a gene. The CDR3 runs 15 residues. Germline CDR1 is LNHNV and CDR2 is YYDKDF (reference sequence). For the CDR3, the DNA is TGTGCCACCAGCAGGACAGGGGGTCGCTACAATGAGCAGTTCTTC. Translating it yields CATSRTGGRYNEQFF.

The J gene is TRBJ2-5, the V gene TRBV7-2; 9 positions match TRBD2. The V gene's germline CDR1 is SGHTA and CDR2 FQGNSA. The CDR3 extends over 14 amino acids. V lost 5 bases to trimming and J lost 5 bases; unmatched junction nucleotides: 6. The CDR3, as DNA: TGTGCCAGCAGCCCTAGCGGGGTCGGGGAGACCCAGTACTTC. Translated: CASSPSGVGETQYF.

This chain uses TRBV5-1 with TRBJ2-3, with D tentatively TRBD1 (5 bases). The CDR3 length is 14 residues. Trimming removed 2 bases at V and 4 bases at J, with 11 bases between. CDR1 SGHRS and CDR2 YFSETQ come from the germline V gene. CDR3 sequence: CASSLLGVPDTQYF. As DNA, the CDR3 is TGCGCCAGCAGCTTATTAGGGGTTCCAGATACGCAGTATTTT. Full variable domain (rest looked up from reference TRBV5-1 and TRBJ2-3): KAGVTQTPRYLIKTRGQQVTLSCSPISGHRSVSWYQQTPGQGLQFLFEYFSETQRNKGNFPGRFSGRQFSNSRSEMNVSTLELGDSALYLCASSLLGVPDTQYFGPGTRLTVL.